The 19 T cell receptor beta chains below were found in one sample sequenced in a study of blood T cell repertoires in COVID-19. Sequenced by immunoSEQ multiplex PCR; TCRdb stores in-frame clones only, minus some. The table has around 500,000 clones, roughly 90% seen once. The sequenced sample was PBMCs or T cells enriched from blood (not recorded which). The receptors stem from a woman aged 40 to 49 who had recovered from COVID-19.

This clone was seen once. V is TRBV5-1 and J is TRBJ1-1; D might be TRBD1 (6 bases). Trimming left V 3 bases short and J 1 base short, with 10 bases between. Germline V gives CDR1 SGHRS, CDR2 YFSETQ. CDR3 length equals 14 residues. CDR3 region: CASSWPGQNTEAFF. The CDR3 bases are TGCGCCAGCAGCTGGCCGGGACAGAACACTGAAGCTTTCTTT.

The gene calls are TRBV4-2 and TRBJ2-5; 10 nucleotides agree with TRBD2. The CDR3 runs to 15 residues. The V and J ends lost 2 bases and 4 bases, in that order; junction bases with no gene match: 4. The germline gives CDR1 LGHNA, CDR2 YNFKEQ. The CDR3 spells CASSQSGRAGETQYF. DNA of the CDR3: TGTGCCAGCAGCCAAAGCGGGAGGGCCGGAGAGACCCAGTACTTC.

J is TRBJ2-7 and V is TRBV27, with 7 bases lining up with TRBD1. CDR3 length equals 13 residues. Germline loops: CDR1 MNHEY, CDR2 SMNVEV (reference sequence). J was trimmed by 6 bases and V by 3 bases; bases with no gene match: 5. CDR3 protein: CASSFPAGGEQYF. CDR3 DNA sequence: TGTGCCAGCAGTTTTCCGGCAGGGGGCGAGCAGTACTTC.

The CDR3 bases are TGTGCCAGTAGTACTGGGGAGGGCCGCGAGCAGTACTTC. It yields the protein CASSTGEGREQYF. This chain joins TRBV19 and TRBJ2-7, with 7 bases lining up with TRBD2. Germline loops: CDR1 LNHDA, CDR2 SQIVND (reference sequence). The CDR3 is made up of 13 amino acids. Trimming at V came to 4 bases and at J to 6 bases, leaving 6 bases not matched to a gene.

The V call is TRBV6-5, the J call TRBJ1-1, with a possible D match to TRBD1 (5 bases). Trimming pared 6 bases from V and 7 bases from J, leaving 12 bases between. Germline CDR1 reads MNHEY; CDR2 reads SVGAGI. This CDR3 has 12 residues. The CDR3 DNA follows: TGTGCCAGCAGACCCGGGGGTCTTGAAGCTTTCTTT. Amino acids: CASRPGGLEAFF.

This chain's CDR3 is CAIRGGGTLAEEQYF. Here the CDR3 DNA reads TGTGCCATCAGGGGGGGTGGGACTCTAGCGGAGGAGCAGTACTTC. The rearrangement uses TRBV10-3 and TRBJ2-7; TRBD2 matches at 7 bases. V lost 6 bases, J lost 7 bases, and 15 bases stayed unmatched. The CDR3 is 15 amino acids. CDR1 is ENHRY, CDR2 SYGVKD, per germline.

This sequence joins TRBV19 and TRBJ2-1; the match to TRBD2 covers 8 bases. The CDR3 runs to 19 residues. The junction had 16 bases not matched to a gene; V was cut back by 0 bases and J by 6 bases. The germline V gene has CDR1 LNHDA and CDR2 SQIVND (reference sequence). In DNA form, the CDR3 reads TGTGCCAGTAGTATAGATCCGCGTTTTCAGCGGGAGAGCGGCAATGAGCAGTTCTTC. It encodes CASSIDPRFQRESGNEQFF.

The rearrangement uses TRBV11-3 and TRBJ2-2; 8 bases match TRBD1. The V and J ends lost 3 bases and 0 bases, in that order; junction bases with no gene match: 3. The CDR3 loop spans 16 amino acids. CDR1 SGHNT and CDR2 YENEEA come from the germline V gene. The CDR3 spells CASSFRTGTNTGELFF. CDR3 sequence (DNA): TGTGCCAGCAGCTTTAGGACAGGGACGAACACCGGGGAGCTGTTTTTT.

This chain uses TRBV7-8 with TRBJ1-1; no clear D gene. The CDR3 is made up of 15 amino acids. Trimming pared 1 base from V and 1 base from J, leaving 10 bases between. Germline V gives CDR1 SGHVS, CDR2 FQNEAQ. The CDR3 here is CASSLGRTQNTEAFF. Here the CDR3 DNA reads TGTGCCAGCAGCTTAGGTCGAACACAGAACACTGAAGCTTTCTTT.

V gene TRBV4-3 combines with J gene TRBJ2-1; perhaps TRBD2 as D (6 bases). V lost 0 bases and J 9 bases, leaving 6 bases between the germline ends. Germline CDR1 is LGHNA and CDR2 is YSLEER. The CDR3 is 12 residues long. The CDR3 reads CASSQDGGEQFF. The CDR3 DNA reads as TGCGCCAGCAGCCAAGACGGGGGTGAGCAGTTCTTC.

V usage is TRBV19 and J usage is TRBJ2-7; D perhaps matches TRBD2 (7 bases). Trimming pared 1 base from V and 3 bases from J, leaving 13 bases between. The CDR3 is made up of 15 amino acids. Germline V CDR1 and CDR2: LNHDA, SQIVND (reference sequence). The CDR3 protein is CASSIVGGGLYEQYF. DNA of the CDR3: TGTGCCAGTAGTATAGTAGGGGGGGGACTCTACGAGCAGTACTTC.

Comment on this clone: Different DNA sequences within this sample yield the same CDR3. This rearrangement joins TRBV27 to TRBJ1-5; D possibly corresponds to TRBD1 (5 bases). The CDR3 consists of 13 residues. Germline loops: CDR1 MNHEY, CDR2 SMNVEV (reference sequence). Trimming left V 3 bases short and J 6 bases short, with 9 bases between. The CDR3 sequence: CASSLSGVQPQHF. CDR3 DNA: TGTGCCAGCAGTTTGTCGGGGGTTCAGCCCCAGCATTTT.

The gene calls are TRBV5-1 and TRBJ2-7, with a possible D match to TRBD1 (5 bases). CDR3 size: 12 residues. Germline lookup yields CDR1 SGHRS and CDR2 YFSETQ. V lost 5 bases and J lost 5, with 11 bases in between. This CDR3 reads CASSFQGNEQYF. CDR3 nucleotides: TGCGCCAGCAGTTTCCAGGGAAACGAGCAGTACTTC. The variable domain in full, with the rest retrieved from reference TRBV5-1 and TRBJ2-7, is KAGVTQTPRYLIKTRGQQVTLSCSPISGHRSVSWYQQTPGQGLQFLFEYFSETQRNKGNFPGRFSGRQFSNSRSEMNVSTLELGDSALYLCASSFQGNEQYFGPGTRLTVT.

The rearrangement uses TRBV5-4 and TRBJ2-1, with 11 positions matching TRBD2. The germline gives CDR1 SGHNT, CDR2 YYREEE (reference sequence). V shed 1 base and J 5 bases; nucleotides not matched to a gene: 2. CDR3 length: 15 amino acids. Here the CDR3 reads CASSLSLAGDNEQFF. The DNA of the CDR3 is TGTGCCAGCAGCTTGTCACTAGCGGGAGACAATGAGCAGTTCTTC.

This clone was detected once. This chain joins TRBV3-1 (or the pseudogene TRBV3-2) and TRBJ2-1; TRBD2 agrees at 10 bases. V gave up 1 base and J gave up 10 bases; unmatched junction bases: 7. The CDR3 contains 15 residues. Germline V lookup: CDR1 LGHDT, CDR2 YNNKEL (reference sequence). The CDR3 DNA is TGTGCCAGCAGCCAAGGAGCGGGAGGGCTTCGGGAGCAGTTCTTC. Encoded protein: CASSQGAGGLREQFF.

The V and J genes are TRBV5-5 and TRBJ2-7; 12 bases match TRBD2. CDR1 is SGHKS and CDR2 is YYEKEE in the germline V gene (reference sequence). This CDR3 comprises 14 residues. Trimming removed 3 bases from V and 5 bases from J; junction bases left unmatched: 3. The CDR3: CASSSTSGSDEQYF. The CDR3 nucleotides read TGTGCCAGCAGCTCGACTAGCGGGAGTGACGAGCAGTACTTC.

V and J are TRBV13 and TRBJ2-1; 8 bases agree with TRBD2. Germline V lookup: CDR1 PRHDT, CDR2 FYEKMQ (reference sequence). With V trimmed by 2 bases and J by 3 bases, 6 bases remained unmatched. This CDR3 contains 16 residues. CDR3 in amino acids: CASSLLVAGIYNEQFF. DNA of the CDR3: TGTGCCAGCAGCTTATTAGTAGCGGGGATCTACAATGAGCAGTTCTTC.

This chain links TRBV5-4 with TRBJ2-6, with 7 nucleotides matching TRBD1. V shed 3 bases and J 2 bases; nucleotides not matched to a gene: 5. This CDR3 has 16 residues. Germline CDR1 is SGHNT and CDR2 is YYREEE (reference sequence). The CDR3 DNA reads TGTGCCAGCAGCTCGGGACAGAGCGCTGGGGCCAACGTCCTGACTTTC. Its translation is CASSSGQSAGANVLTF.

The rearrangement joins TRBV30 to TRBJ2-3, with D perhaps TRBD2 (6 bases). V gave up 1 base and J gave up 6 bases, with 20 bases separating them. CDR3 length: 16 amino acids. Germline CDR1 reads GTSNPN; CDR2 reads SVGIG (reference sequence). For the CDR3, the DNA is TGTGCCTGGAGTGAAGCTTGGAGGGCGGCGCCGGATACGCAGTATTTT. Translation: CAWSEAWRAAPDTQYF.